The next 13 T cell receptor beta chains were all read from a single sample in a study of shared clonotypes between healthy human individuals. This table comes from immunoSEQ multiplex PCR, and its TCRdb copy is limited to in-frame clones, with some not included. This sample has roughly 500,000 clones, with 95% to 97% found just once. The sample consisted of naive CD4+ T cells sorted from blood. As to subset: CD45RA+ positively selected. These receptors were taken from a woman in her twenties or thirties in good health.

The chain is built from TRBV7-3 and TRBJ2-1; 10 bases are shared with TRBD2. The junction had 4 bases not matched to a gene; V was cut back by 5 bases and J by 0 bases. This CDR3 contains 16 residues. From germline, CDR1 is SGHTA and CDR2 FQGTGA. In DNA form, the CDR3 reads TGTGCCAGCAGCCCACGACTAGCGGGCTCCTACAATGAGCAGTTCTTC. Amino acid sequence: CASSPRLAGSYNEQFF.

This CDR3 is CSVEQGTYNEQFF. CDR3 nucleotides: TGCAGCGTTGAACAGGGAACCTACAATGAGCAGTTCTTC. The V call is TRBV29-1, the J call TRBJ2-1, with D possibly matching TRBD1 (5 bases). Germline V gives CDR1 SQVTM, CDR2 ANQGSEA. V lost 2 bases to trimming and J lost 2 bases, with 7 bases between them. The CDR3 loop spans 13 amino acids.

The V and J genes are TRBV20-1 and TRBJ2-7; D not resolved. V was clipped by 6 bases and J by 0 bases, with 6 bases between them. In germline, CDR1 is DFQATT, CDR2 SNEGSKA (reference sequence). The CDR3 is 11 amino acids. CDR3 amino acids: CSAPSSYEQYF. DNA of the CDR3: TGCAGTGCCCCCAGCTCCTACGAGCAGTACTTC.

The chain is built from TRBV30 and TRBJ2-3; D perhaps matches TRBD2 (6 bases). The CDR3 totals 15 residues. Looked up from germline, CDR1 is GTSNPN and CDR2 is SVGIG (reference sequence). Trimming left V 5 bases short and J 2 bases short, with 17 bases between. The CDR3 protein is CAWDLGSGHTDTQYF. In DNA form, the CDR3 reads TGTGCCTGGGACTTGGGTAGCGGACACACAGATACGCAGTATTTT.

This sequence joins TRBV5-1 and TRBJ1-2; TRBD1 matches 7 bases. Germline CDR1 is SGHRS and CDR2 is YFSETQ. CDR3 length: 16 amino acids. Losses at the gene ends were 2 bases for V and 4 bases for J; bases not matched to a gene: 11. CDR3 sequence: CASSLFGGRQGYGYTF. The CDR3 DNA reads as TGCGCCAGCAGCTTATTCGGGGGACGACAGGGCTATGGCTACACCTTC.

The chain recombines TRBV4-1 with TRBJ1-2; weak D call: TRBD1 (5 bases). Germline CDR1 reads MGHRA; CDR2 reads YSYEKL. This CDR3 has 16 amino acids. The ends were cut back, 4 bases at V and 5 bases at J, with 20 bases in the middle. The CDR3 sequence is CASSRGLQDTGYGYTF. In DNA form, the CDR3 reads TGCGCCAGCAGCCGAGGCTTACAGGACACGGGATATGGCTACACCTTC.

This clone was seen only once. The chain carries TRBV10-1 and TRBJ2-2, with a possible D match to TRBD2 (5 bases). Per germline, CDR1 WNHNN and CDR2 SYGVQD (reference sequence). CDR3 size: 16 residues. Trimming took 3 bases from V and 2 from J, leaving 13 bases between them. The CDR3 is CASSEPRAANTGELFF. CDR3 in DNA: TGCGCCAGCAGTGAACCCCGAGCGGCAAACACCGGGGAGCTGTTTTTT.

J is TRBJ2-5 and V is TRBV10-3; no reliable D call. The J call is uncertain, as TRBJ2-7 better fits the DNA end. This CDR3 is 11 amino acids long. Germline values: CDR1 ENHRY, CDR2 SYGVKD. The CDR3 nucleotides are TGTGCCATCAGCCAAGAATACGAGCAGTACTTC. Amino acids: CAISQEYEQYF.

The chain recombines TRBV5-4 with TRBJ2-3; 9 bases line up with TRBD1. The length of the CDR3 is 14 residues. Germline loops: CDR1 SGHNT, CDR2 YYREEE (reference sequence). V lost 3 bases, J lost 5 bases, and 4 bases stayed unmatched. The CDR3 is CASSSGTGRDTQYF. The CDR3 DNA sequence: TGTGCCAGCAGCTCTGGGACAGGGAGAGATACGCAGTATTTT. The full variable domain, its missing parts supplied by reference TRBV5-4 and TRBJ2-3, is ETGVTQSPTHLIKTRGQQVTLRCSSQSGHNTVSWYQQALGQGPQFIFQYYREEENGRGNFPPRFSGLQFPNYSSELNVNALELDDSALYLCASSSGTGRDTQYFGPGTRLTVL.

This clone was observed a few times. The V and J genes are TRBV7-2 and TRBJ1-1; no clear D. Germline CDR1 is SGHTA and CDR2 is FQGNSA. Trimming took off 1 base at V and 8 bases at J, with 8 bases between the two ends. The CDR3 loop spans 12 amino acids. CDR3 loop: CASSLVRREAFF. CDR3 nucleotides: TGTGCCAGCAGCTTAGTTCGCAGGGAAGCTTTCTTT.

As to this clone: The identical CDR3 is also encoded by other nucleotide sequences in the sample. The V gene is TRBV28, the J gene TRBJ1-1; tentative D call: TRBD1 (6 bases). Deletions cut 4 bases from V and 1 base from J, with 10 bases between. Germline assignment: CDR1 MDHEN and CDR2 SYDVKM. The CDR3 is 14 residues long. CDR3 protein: CASSSGTPNTEAFF. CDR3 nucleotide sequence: TGTGCCAGCAGTTCCGGGACACCGAACACTGAAGCTTTCTTT. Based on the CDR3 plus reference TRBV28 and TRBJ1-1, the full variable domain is DVKVTQSSRYLVKRTGEKVFLECVQDMDHENMFWYRQDPGLGLRLIYFSYDVKMKEKGDIPEGYSVSREKKERFSLILESASTNQTSMYLCASSSGTPNTEAFFGQGTRLTVV.

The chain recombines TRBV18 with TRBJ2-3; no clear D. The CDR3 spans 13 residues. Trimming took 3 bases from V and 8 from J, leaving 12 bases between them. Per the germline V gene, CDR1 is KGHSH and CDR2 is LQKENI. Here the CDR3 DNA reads TGTGCCAGCTCACCCCCCAGCGAAGGTACGCAGTATTTT. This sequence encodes CASSPPSEGTQYF.

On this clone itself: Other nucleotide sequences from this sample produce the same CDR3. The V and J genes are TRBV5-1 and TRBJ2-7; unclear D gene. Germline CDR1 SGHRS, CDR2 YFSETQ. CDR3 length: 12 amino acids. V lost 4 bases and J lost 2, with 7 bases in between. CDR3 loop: CASSPTTYEQYF. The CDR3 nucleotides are TGCGCCAGCAGCCCCACAACCTACGAGCAGTACTTC.